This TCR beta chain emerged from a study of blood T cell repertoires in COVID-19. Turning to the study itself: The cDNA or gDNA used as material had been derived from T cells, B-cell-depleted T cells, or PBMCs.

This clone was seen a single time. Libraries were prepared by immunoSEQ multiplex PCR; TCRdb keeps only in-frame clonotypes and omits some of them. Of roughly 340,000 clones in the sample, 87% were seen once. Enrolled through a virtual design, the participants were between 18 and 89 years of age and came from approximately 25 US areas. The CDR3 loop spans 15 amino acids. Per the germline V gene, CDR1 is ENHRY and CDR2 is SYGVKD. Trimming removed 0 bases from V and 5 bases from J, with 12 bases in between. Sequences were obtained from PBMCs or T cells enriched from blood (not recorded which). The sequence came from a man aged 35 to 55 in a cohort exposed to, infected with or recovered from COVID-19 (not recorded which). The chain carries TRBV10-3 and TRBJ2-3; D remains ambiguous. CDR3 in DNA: TGTGCCATCAGTGAGTCAGAGAGTACTGGAGATACGCAGTATTTT. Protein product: CAISESESTGDTQYF.